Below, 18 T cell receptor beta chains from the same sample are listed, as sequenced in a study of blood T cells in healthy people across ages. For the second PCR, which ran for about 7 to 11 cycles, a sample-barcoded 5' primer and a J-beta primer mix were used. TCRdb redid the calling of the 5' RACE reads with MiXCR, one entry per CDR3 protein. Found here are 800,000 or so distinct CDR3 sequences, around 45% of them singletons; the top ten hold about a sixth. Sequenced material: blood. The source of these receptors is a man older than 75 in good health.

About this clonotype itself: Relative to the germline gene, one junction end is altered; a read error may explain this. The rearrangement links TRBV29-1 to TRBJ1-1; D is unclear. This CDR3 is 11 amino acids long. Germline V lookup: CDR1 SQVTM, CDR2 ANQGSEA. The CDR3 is CSVGKNTKAFF. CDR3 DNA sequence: TGCAGCGTCGGAAAGAACACTAAAGCTTTCTTT. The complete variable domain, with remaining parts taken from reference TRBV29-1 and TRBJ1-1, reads SAVISQKPSRDICQRGTSLTIQCQVDSQVTMMFWYRQQPGQSLTLIATANQGSEATYESGFVIDKFPISRPNLTFSTLTVSNMSPEDSSIYLCSVGKNTKAFFGQGTRLTVV.

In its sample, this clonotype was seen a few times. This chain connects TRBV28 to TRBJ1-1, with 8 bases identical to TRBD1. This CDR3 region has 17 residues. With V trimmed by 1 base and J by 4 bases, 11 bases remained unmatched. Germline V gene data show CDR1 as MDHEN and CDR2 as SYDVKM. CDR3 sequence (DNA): TGTGCCAGCAGTTTATCTTCCGGACAGGGAACGGGCACTGAAGCTTTCTTT. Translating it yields CASSLSSGQGTGTEAFF.

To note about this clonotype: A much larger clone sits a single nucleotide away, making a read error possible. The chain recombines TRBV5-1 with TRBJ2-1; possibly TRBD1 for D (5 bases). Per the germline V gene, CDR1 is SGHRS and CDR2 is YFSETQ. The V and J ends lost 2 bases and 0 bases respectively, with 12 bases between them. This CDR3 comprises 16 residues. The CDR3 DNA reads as TGCGCCAGCAGCTTTGGTGGGGCCAGCTCCTACAATGAGCAGTTCTTC. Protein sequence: CASSFGGASSYNEQFF.

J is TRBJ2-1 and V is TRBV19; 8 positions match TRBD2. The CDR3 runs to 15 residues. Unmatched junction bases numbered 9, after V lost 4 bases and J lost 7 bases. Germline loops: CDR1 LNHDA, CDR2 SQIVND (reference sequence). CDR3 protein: CASSTSASGLNEQFF. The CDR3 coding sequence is TGTGCCAGTAGTACTTCGGCTAGCGGGTTGAATGAGCAGTTCTTC.

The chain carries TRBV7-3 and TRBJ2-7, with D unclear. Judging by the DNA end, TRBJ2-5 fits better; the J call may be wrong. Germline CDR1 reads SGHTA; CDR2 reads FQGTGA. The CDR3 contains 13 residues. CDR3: CASSFGPEETQYF. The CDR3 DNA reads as TGTGCCAGCAGCTTTGGCCCGGAGGAGACCCAGTACTTC.

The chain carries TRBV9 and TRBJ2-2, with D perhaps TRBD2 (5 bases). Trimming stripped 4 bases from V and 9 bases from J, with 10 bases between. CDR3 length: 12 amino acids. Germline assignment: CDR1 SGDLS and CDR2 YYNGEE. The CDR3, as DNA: TGTGCCAGCAGCTTTAGCGAGAGGGAGCTGTTTTTT. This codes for CASSFSERELFF.

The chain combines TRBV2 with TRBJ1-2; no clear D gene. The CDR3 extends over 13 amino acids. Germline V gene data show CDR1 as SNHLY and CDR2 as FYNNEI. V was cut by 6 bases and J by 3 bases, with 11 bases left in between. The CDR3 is CASRADPDYGYTF. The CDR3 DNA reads TGTGCCAGCAGGGCCGATCCAGACTATGGCTACACCTTC.

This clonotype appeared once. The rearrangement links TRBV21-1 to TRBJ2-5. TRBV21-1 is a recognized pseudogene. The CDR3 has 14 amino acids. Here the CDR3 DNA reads TGTGCCAGCAGCAAAGCGGAACACCAAGAGACCCAGTACTTC. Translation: CASSKAEHQETQYF.

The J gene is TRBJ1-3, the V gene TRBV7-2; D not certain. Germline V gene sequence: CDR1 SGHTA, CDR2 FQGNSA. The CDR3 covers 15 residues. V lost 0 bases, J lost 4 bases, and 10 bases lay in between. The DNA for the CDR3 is TGTGCCAGCAGCTTAGCGGAAGGGTGGGGAAACACCATATATTTT. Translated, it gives CASSLAEGWGNTIYF. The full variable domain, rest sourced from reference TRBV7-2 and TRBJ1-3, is GAGVSQSPSNKVTEKGKDVELRCDPISGHTALYWYRQSLGQGLEFLIYFQGNSAPDKSGLPSDRFSAERTGGSVSTLTIQRTQQEDSAVYLCASSLAEGWGNTIYFGEGSWLTVV.

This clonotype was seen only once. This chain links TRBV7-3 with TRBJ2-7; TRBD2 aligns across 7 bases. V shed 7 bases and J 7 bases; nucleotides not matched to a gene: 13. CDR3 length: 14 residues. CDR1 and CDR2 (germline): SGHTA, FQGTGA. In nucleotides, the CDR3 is TGTGCCAGCAAACTCAGCGGGGCCTACAATGAGCAGTACTTC. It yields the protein CASKLSGAYNEQYF.

The CDR3 nucleotides are TGCAGCGTAAACCTAGCGGGAGGGCCCTACGAGCAGTACTTC. Translated: CSVNLAGGPYEQYF. J is TRBJ2-7 and V is TRBV29-1; 12 bases fit TRBD2. Germline V CDR1 and CDR2: SQVTM, ANQGSEA. V shed 6 bases and J 2 bases; nucleotides not matched to a gene: 5. This CDR3 comprises 14 residues.

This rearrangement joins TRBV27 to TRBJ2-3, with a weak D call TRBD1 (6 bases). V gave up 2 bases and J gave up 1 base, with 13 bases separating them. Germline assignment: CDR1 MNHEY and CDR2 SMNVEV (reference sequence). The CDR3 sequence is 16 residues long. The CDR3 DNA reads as TGTGCCAGCAGTTTACGCCCAGGGGCCCGCACAGATACGCAGTATTTT. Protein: CASSLRPGARTDTQYF.

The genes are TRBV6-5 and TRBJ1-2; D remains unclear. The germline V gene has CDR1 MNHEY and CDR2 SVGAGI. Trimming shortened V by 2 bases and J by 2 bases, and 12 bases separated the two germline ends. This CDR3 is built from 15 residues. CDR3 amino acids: CASSYLKGRNYGYTF. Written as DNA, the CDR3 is TGTGCCAGCAGTTACCTTAAAGGACGGAACTATGGCTACACCTTC.

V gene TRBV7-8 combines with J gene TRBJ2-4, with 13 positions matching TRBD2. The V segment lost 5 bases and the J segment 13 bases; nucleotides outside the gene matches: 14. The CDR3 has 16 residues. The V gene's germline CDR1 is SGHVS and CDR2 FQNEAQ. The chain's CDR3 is CASSARTSGGSWEQYF. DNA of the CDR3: TGTGCCAGCAGCGCTCGGACTAGCGGGGGATCCTGGGAGCAGTACTTC.

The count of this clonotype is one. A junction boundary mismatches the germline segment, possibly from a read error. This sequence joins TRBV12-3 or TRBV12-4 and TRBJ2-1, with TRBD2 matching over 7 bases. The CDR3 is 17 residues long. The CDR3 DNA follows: TGTGCCTGCAGCCGTGTGGGGAGCGGGGTTTCCTACAATGAGCAGTTCTTC. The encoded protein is CACSRVGSGVSYNEQFF.

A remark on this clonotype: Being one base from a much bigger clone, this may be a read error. The chain's CDR3 is CASSSGQEQSEKLFF. The CDR3 DNA follows: TGTGCCAGCAGCTCTGGACAGGAACAGAGTGAAAAACTGTTTTTT. The chain links TRBV7-2 to TRBJ1-4; 7 nucleotides agree with TRBD1. The germline V gene encodes CDR1 SGHTA and CDR2 FQGNSA. Losses at the gene ends were 4 bases for V and 7 bases for J; bases not matched to a gene: 9. The CDR3 has 15 amino acids.

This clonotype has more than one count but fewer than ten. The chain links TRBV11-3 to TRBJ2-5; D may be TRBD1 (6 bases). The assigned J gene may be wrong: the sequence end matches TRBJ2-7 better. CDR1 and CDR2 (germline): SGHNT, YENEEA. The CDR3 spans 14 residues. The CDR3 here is CASSLETGFHEQYF. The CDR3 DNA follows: TGTGCCAGCAGCTTAGAAACAGGGTTCCACGAGCAGTACTTC.

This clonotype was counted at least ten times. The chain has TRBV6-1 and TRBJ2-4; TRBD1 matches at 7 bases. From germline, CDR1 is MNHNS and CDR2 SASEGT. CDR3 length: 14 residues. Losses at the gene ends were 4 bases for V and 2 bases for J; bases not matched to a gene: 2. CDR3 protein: CASSGGGTKNIQYF. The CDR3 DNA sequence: TGTGCCAGCAGTGGAGGGGGCACCAAAAACATTCAGTACTTC.